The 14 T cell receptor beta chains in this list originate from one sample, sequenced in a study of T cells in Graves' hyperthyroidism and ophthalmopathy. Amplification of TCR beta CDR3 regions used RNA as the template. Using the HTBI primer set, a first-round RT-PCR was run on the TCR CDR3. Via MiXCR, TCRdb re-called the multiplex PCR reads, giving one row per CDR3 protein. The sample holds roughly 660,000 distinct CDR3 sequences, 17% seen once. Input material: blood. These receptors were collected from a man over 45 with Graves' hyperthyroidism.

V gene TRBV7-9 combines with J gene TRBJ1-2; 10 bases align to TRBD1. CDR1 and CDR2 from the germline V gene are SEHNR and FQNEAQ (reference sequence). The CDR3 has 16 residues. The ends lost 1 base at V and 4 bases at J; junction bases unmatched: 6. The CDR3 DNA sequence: TGTGCCAGCAGCTTAGAATGGGACAGGGGAGGCTATGGCTACACCTTC. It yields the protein CASSLEWDRGGYGYTF. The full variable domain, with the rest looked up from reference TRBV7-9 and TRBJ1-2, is DTGVSQNPRHKITKRGQNVTFRCDPISEHNRLYWYRQTLGQGPEFLTYFQNEAQLEKSRLLSDRFSAERPKGSFSTLEIQRTEQGDSAMYLCASSLEWDRGGYGYTFGSGTRLTVV.

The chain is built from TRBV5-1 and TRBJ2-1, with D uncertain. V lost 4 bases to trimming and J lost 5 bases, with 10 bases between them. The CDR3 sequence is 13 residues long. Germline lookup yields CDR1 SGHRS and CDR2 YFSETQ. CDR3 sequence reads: CASSPEPNNEQFF. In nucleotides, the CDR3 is TGCGCCAGCAGCCCCGAGCCAAACAATGAGCAGTTCTTC.

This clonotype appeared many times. The CDR3 DNA reads as TGTGCCAGCAGCCTAACAGGGCTCACTGAAGCTTTCTTT. Its translation is CASSLTGLTEAFF. The J gene is TRBJ1-1, the V gene TRBV3-1; possibly TRBD1 for D (6 bases). V shed 4 bases and J shed 4 bases, with 10 bases lying between them. The CDR3 covers 13 residues. From germline, CDR1 is LGHDT and CDR2 YNNKEL (reference sequence).

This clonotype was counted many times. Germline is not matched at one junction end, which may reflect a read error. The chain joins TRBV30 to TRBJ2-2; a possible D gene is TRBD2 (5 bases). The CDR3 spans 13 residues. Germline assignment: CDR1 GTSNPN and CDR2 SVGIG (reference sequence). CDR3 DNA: TGTGCCTGGGGATCCGGGAACCCCGGGGAGCTGTTTTTT. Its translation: CAWGSGNPGELFF.

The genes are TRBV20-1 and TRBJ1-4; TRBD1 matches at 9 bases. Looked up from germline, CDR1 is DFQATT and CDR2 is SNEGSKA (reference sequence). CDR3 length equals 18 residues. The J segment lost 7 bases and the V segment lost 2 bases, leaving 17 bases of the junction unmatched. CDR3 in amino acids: CSARRNHRGHPMGEKLFF. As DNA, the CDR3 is TGCAGTGCTAGACGAAACCACAGGGGGCACCCGATGGGTGAAAAACTGTTTTTT.

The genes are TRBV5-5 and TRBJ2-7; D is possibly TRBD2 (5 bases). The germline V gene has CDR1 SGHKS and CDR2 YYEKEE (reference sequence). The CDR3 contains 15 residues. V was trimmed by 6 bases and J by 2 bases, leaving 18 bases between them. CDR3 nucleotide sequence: TGTGCCAGCAACCCCCGCCCGAGCGGCCCCTACGAGCAGTACTTC. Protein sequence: CASNPRPSGPYEQYF.

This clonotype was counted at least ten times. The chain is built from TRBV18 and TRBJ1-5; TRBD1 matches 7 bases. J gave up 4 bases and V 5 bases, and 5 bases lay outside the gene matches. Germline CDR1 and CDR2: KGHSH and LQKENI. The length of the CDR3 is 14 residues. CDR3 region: CASSFRDSNQPQHF. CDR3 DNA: TGTGCCAGCTCATTCCGGGACAGTAATCAGCCCCAGCATTTT.

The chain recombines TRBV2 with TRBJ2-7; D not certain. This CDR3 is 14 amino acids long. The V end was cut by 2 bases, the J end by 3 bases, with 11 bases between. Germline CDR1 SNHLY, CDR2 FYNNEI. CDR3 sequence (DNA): TGTGCCAGCAGTGAAAGTGGGGAAGACTACGAGCAGTACTTC. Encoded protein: CASSESGEDYEQYF.

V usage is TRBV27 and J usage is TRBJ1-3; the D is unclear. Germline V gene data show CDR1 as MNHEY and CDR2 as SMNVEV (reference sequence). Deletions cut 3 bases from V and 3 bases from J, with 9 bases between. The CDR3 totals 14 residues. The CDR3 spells CASSFKGSGNTIYF. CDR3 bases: TGTGCCAGCAGTTTCAAAGGAAGTGGAAACACCATATATTTT.

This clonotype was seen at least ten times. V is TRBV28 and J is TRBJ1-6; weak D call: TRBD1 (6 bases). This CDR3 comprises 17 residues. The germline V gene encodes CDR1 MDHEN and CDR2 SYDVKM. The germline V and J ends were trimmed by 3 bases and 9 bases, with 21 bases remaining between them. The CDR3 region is CASSFRQVGRKGSPLHF. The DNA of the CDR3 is TGTGCCAGCAGTTTTAGACAGGTGGGGCGTAAGGGTTCACCCCTCCACTTT.

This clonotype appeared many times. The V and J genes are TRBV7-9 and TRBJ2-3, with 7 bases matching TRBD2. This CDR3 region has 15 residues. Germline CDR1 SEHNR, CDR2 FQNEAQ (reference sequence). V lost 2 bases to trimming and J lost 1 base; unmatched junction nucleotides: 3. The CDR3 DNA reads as TGTGCCAGCAGCTTACTTCTAGCGGGCACAGATACGCAGTATTTT. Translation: CASSLLLAGTDTQYF. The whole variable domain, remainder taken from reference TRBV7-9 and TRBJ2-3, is DTGVSQNPRHKITKRGQNVTFRCDPISEHNRLYWYRQTLGQGPEFLTYFQNEAQLEKSRLLSDRFSAERPKGSFSTLEIQRTEQGDSAMYLCASSLLLAGTDTQYFGPGTRLTVL.

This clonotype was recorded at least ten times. Written as DNA, the CDR3 is TGTGCCAGCAGTTTTGGGGCGGATCGTTTCGGCTACACCTTC. It encodes CASSFGADRFGYTF. The chain carries TRBV28 and TRBJ1-2; the D gene is possibly TRBD1 (5 bases). The CDR3 has 14 amino acids. The V gene's germline CDR1 is MDHEN and CDR2 SYDVKM. Trimming took off 3 bases at V and 8 bases at J, with 16 bases between the two ends.

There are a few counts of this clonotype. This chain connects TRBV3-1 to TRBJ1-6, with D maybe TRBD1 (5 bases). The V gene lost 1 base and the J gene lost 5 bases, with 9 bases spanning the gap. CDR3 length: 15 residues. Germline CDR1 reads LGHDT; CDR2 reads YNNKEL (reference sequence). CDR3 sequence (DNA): TGTGCCAGCAGCCAAGGTGGGACGGATAATTCACCCCTCCACTTT. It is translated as CASSQGGTDNSPLHF.

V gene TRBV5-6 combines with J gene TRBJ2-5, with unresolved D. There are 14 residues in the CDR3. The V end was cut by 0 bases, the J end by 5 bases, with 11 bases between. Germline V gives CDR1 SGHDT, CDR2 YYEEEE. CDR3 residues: CASSLGWGTETQYF. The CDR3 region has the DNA TGTGCCAGCAGCTTGGGGTGGGGAACGGAGACCCAGTACTTC.